The sequence of this T cell receptor (beta chain) was determined in a study of beta chain features in type 1 diabetes. Study overall: What patients shared with healthy donors was a similar profile of age, gender and cell yields.

Findings of the study overall: Moderately but significantly shorter TCRB CDR3s were found in Type 1 diabetes patients in all four CD4+ subsets.

Sorted cells reached over 95% purity in every population. Remarks on this clone: Its antigen is still unknown.

Reverse transcription of all isolated RNA meant that expressed TCRB transcripts were sequenced. Assay used: immunoSEQ multiplex PCR; TCRdb lists only in-frame clones, some missing. There are fewer than 15,000 clones in the sample; more than 55% occur only once, and 0.55% to 0.65% lies in the top ten. Sequencing was performed on stem cell memory CD4+ T cells from blood. This receptor was obtained from a woman aged 18-29 years with type 1 diabetes.

The CDR3 protein is CAWSAGGSGRDEQFF. The CDR3 region has the DNA TGTGCCTGGAGTGCCGGAGGTAGCGGGAGGGATGAGCAGTTCTTC. V and J are TRBV30 and TRBJ2-1, with 11 nucleotides matching TRBD2. Germline V gene lookup returns CDR1 GTSNPN and CDR2 SVGIG (reference sequence). Germline trimming cut 1 base from V and 8 bases from J; bases unmatched to any gene: 7. The length of the CDR3 is 15 residues.